This T cell receptor (beta chain) was recorded in a study of blood T cell repertoires in COVID-19 (dated by TCRdb to 2018 to 2021). In the study overall: Samples from collaborators originated in the United States, Italy and Spain and spanned both the acute and convalescent phases of COVID-19. The samples were drawn from two sources: the first 160 participants of the ongoing ImmuneRACE study, and 1,254 subjects contributed by 6 global collaborators. The dataset comprised deeply sampled blood TCRbeta repertoires from subjects exposed to, actively infected with, or recovered from COVID-19. The repertoires were made available in a free public database intended to serve as a resource for research on the immune response to SARS-CoV-2. The prospective study material was composed of cDNA or gDNA derived from T cells, B-cell-depleted T cells, or PBMCs. Where available, HLA class I and class II types were obtained from metadata supplied by the sample provider rather than from assay-based typing. Nearly every sample came with metadata listing a de-identified subject ID, COVID-19 status, age in years and sex. The study at large found these results: The quantity of clinical and demographic metadata differed by source and by participant and was supplied without curation.

V has 7 bases trimmed and J has 12 bases trimmed; junction bases matching no gene number 15. The germline V gene sets CDR1 to SQVTM and CDR2 to ANQGSEA. Spanning cysteine to phenylalanine, the CDR3 consists of 14 amino acids. The retained sequence is limited to the CDR3, 42 bases, with the frame set at the first base. In Seattle, one collaborating source enrolled patients while the infection was active and tracked those patients longitudinally over the course of disease. Collaborating institutions collected whole blood in K2EDTA tubes following their own protocols. Collaborator samples were shipped for TCRbeta analysis as frozen whole blood, isolated PBMCs, or DNA extracted from either sample type. A note on this clone: This receptor's antigen is unknown. It has no much larger one-base neighbor in the sample; base qualities were not kept.

TCRbeta CDR3 regions were amplified from genomic DNA using the immunoSEQ Assay, a bias-controlled multiplex PCR. The original pipeline was this. The number of nucleated cells in each sample was estimated by amplification of reference gene primers within the assay. To quantify the absolute abundance of each unique TCRbeta CDR3 rearrangement, sequence reads were collapsed and filtered. Productive Simpson clonality was computed per sample as the square root of Simpson's diversity index over productive rearrangements. The source is immuneACCESS, and TCRdb retained only in-frame sequences with V and J called. Part of the clones is not carried over; for the studies checked, unresolved V genes explain less than half of this, and the remainder is unexplained. V and J calls and clone size come straight from that table; D and trimming were deduced from the DNA. The sample has about 370,000 clones on record, about 90% of them singletons. The ten largest make up 8.5% to 12% of the sample.

The specimen sequenced was peripheral blood. This chain joins TRBV29-1 to TRBJ2-1, with TRBD2 identical over 10 junction bases. The clonotype originates from a woman between 25 and 40 years old with COVID-19, enrolled during active disease. The CDR3 amino acid sequence is: CSARLAGRTSGQFF. The DNA reads as follows: TGCAGCGCCCGACTAGCGGGCAGGACATCGGGGCAGTTCTTC.